This paragraph reports one T cell receptor beta chain. Its antigen is unidentified. Other DNA sequences within the sample encode an identical CDR3. The sample belongs to a study of beta chain features in type 1 diabetes. Study summary: Age, gender, cell numbers and subset yield matched between patients and controls. Study results and limitations: Within each of all four CD4+ subsets, Type 1 diabetes patients had TCRB CDR3s that were moderately but significantly shorter.

cDNA synthesis used the whole RNA isolate, giving expressed TCRB sequences. Sequencing was performed with immunoSEQ multiplex PCR; in TCRdb, only in-frame clones are kept and a portion is missing. This sample has hundreds of thousands of clones; around an eighth occur once, and the top ten carry just under 0.04%. The CDR3 is 10 residues long. Germline V gene sequence: CDR1 SQVTM, CDR2 ANQGSEA. V was cut by 7 bases and J by 1 base, with 5 bases left in between. The sample comprised naive CD4+ T cells from blood. The rearrangement joins TRBV29-1 to TRBJ2-7, with D perhaps matching TRBD2 (5 bases). The source of this sequence is a man younger than 35 with type 1 diabetes. CDR3 DNA sequence: TGCAGCGCGGGGTCCTACGAGCAGTACTTC. The encoded protein is CSAGSYEQYF.